The source of this TCR beta chain is a study of shared T cell receptors in the human thymus. This CDR3 has 19 residues. V was clipped by 0 bases and J by 4 bases, with 24 bases between them. Germline V gene sequence: CDR1 MNHEY, CDR2 SMNVEV (reference sequence). Assay used: immunoSEQ multiplex PCR; TCRdb lists only in-frame clones, some missing. The repertoire consists of 700,000 or so clones, with around 85% occurring once and the leading ten covering more than 0.008%. These data were also filed under a second study, of human thymus T cells. That source notes: Corrective cardiac surgery supplied the resected thymus tissue.

This rearrangement joins TRBV27 to TRBJ1-2; perhaps TRBD1 as D (5 bases). Sequenced input: thymocytes. The receptor comes from a girl in the first two years of life with a congenital heart defect. CDR3 in amino acids: CASSLSSDGGPSGGYGYTF. The CDR3 DNA follows: TGTGCCAGCAGTTTATCGTCGGATGGGGGACCCTCGGGAGGCTATGGCTACACCTTC.